A selection of T cell receptor beta chains follows, all from one sample in a study of control samples from healthy donors and cancer patients. Profiling relied on immunoSEQ multiplex PCR, and the TCRdb table lists in-frame clones only, not all of them. The sample shows about 70,000 clones, nearly 85% of them seen only once. Input material: blood. The receptors derive from a man aged 50 to 60 in good health. Each CDR3 is given without its conserved first and last residue. Expanded clones get a size class; other rows say once, few or many, or leave the size out.

v_gene	abundance	j_gene	CDR3aa
TRBV18	NA	TRBJ2-2	ASSPPKQVPNTGELF
TRBV4-1	few	TRBJ2-7	ASSQIAGLSYEQY
TRBV30	NA	TRBJ2-1	AWSGQV
TRBV11-2	NA	TRBJ2-7	ASSRPPGAEQY
TRBV11-2	NA	TRBJ2-2	ASSLRQGMTGELF
TRBV30	once	TRBJ1-1	AWRRTGESTEAF
TRBV9	NA	TRBJ1-6	ASSGYGTGGSPLH
TRBV19	few	TRBJ2-3	ASSKWAGKGTDTQY
TRBV28	NA	TRBJ1-5	ASSLPGQGAQPQH
TRBV11-3	once	TRBJ1-6	ASSSADRVFYNSPLH